This TCR beta chain was recovered during a study of shared clonotypes between healthy human individuals. Findings and limits, study-wide: Even with large depth, rarefaction showed that sorted-subset sequencing was incomplete. Non-shared clonotypes showed lower generation probabilities than clonotypes common to all four donors.

Germline CDR1 and CDR2: SGHTA and FQGNSA. CDR3 length: 12 residues. Between the trimmed V and J ends, which lost 5 bases and 6 bases, there was a span of 9 bases. Worth noting for this clone: Its specificity is unknown.

The assay was immunoSEQ multiplex PCR, and TCRdb's table has in-frame clones only and misses some. The sample lists 2.5 million or so clones, around nine tenths occurring once. The source material was naive CD4+ T cells sorted from blood. Subset reported: CD45RA+ positively selected. This chain links TRBV7-2 with TRBJ2-3; D not resolved. This TCR came from a man younger than 35 in good health. The CDR3 loop is CASSNTRDTQYF. DNA for the CDR3: TGTGCCAGCAGCAATACCCGTGATACGCAGTATTTT.